These T cell receptor beta chains were read from a single sample in a study of blood T cell repertoires in COVID-19. Sequencing was performed with immunoSEQ multiplex PCR; in TCRdb, only in-frame clones are kept and a portion is missing. In the table there are some 350,000 clones, around 87% of which are singletons. The sequencing input was PBMCs or T cells enriched from blood (not recorded which). These receptor sequences come from a man between 18 and 35 years old who had recovered from COVID-19. Both conserved end residues are trimmed from each CDR3. The order of the fields is V gene, J gene, CDR3 protein.

>TRBV7-3|TRBJ1-3
ASSLSGSGNTIY
>TRBV10-1|TRBJ2-2
ASSSGTGGSGELF
>TRBV18|TRBJ1-2
ASSPGQGWYGYT
>TRBV5-6|TRBJ2-5
ASSLSGTVKETQY
>TRBV2|TRBJ1-2
ASSEVTGNRGYYGYT
>TRBV15|TRBJ1-6
ATSRDRDGSPLH
>TRBV7-2|TRBJ1-3
ASSLLARVANTIY
>TRBV4-3|TRBJ1-4
ASSQTGQGAWGSNEKLF
>TRBV5-6|TRBJ2-7
ASSLWRGGATYEQY
>TRBV27|TRBJ1-2
ASSLKTGGSGYT